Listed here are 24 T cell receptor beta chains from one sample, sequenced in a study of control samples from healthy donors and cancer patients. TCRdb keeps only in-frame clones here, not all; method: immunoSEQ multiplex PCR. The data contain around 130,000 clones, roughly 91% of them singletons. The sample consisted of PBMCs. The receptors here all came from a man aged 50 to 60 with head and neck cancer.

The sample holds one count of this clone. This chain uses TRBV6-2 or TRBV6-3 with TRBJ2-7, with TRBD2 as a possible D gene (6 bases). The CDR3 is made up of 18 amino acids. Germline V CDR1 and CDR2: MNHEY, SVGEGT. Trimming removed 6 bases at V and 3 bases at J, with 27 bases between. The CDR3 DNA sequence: TGTGCCAGCAGCACCGGTGGTGTGGGGCGGGGCTTTTTCTACGAGCAGTACTTC. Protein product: CASSTGGVGRGFFYEQYF.

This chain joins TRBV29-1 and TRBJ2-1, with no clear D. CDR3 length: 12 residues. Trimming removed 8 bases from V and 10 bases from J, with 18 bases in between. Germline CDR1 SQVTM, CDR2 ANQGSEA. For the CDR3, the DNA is TGCAGCTGGTCCCGGGTAAGGGCCGAGCAGTTCTTC. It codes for CSWSRVRAEQFF.

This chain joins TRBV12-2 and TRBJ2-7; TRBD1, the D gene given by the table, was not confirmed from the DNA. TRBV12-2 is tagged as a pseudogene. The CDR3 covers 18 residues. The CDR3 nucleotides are TGTGCAAGTCGCTTAGCTCAGACAGGAGGACGTGGGGCCTACGAGCAGTACTTC. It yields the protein CASRLAQTGGRGAYEQYF.

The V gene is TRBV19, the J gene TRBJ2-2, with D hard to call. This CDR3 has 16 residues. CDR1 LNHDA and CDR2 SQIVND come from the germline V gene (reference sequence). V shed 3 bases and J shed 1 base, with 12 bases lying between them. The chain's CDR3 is CASSIDVNLNTGELFF. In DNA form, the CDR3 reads TGTGCCAGTAGTATCGACGTGAATCTGAACACCGGGGAGCTGTTTTTT.

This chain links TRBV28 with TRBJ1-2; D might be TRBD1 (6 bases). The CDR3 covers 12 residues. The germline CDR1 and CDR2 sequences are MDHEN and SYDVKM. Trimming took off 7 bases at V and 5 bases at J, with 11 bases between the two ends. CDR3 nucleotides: TGTGCCAGCAACTTCCAGGGGTATGGCTACACCTTC. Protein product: CASNFQGYGYTF.

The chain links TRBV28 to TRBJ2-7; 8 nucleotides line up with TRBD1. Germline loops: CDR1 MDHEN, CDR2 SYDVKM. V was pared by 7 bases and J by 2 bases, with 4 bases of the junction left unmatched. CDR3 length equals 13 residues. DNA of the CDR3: TGTGCCAGCACCGGACAGGGACCCTACGAGCAGTACTTC. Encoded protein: CASTGQGPYEQYF.

The chain's CDR3 is CASSFYNEQFF. The CDR3 DNA follows: TGTGCCAGCAGCTTTTACAATGAGCAGTTCTTC. The gene calls are TRBV11-2 and TRBJ2-1; D remains unclear. The CDR3 spans 11 residues. Germline V gene lookup returns CDR1 SGHAT and CDR2 FQNNGV. Trimming took off 3 bases at V and 4 bases at J, with 1 base between the two ends.

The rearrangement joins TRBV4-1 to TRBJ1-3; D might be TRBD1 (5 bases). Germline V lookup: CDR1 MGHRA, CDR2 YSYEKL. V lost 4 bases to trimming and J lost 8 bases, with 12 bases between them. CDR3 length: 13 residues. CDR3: CASSPQGADTIYF. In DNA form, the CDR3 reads TGCGCCAGCAGCCCTCAGGGAGCGGACACCATATATTTT.

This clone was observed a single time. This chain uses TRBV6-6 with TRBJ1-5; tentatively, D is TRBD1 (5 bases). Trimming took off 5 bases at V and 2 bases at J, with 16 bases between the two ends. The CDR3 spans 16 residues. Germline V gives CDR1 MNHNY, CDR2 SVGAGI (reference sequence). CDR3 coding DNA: TGTGCCAGCAGTCCGCGGTCGGGGGGAGGCAATCAGCCCCAGCATTTT. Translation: CASSPRSGGGNQPQHF.

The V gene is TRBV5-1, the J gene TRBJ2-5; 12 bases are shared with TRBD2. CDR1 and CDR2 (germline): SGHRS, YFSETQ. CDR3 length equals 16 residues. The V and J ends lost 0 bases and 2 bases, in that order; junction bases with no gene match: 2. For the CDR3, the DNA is TGCGCCAGCAGCTTGGGGGGACTAGCGGGTCAAGAGACCCAGTACTTC. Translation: CASSLGGLAGQETQYF.

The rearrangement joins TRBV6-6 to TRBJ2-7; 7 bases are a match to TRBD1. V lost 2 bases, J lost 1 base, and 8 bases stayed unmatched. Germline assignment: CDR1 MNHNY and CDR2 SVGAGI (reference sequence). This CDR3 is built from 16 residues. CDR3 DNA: TGTGCCAGCAGTTACGTACGAGACAGGGCGTCCTACGAGCAGTACTTC. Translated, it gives CASSYVRDRASYEQYF.

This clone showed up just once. CDR3 sequence: CASSLDANQPQHF. CDR3 in DNA: TGCGCCAGCAGCTTGGACGCCAATCAGCCCCAGCATTTT. The chain combines TRBV5-1 with TRBJ1-5; no clear D. This CDR3 spans 13 amino acids. Germline CDR1 reads SGHRS; CDR2 reads YFSETQ. The V end lost 0 bases, the J end lost 3 bases, and 4 bases lay between the germline ends.

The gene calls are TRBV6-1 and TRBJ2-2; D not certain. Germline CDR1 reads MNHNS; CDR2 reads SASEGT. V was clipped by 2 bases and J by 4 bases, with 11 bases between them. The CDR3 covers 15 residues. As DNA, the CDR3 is TGTGCCAGCAGTGAATTGGGAATCGGCACCGGGGAGCTGTTTTTT. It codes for CASSELGIGTGELFF.

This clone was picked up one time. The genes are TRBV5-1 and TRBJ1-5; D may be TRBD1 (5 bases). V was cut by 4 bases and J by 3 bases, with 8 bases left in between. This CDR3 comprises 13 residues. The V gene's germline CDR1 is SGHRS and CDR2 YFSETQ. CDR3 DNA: TGCGCCAGCAGCCCCGGGACCAATCAGCCCCAGCATTTT. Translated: CASSPGTNQPQHF.

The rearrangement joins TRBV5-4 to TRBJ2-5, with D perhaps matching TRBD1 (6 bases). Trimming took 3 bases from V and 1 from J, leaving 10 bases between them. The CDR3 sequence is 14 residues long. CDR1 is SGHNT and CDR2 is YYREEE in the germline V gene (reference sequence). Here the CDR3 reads CASSSGQRQETQYF. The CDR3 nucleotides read TGTGCCAGCAGCTCCGGACAGCGCCAAGAGACCCAGTACTTC.

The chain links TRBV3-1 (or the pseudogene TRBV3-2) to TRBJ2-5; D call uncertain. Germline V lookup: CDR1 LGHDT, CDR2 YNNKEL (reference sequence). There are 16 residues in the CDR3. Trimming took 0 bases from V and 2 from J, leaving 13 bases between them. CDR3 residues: CASSQDRSINQETQYF. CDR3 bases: TGTGCCAGCAGCCAAGATCGGAGTATCAATCAAGAGACCCAGTACTTC.

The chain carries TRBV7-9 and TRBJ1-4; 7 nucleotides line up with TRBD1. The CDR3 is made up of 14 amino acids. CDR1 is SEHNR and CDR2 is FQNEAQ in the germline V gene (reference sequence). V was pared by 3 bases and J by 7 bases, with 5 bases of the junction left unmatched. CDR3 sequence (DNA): TGTGCCAGCAGCTTCGGGCAGGGGGTTGAAAAACTGTTTTTT. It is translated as CASSFGQGVEKLFF. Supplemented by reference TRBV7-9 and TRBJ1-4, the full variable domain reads DTGVSQNPRHKITKRGQNVTFRCDPISEHNRLYWYRQTLGQGPEFLTYFQNEAQLEKSRLLSDRFSAERPKGSFSTLEIQRTEQGDSAMYLCASSFGQGVEKLFFGSGTQLSVL.

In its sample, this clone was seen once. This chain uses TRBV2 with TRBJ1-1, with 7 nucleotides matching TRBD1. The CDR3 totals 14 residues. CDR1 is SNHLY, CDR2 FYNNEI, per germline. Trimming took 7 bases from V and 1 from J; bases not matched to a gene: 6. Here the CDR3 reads CASTGTAKNTEAFF. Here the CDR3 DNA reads TGTGCCAGCACCGGGACAGCCAAGAACACTGAAGCTTTCTTT. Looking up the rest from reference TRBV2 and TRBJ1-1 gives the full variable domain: EPEVTQTPSHQVTQMGQEVILRCVPISNHLYFYWYRQILGQKVEFLVSFYNNEISEKSEIFDDQFSVERPDGSNFTLKIRSTKLEDSAMYFCASTGTAKNTEAFFGQGTRLTVV.

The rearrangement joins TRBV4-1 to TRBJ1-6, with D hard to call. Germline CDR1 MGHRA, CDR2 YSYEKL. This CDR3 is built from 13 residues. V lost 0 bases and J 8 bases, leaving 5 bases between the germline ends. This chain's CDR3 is CASSQEEDSPLHF. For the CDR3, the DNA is TGCGCCAGCAGCCAAGAGGAGGATTCACCCCTCCACTTT.

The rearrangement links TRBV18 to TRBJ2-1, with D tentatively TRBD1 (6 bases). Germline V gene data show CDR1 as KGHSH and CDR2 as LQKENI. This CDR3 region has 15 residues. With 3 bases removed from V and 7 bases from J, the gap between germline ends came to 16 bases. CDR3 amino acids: CASSPRQAPGNEQFF. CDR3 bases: TGTGCCAGCTCACCGCGACAGGCCCCGGGGAATGAGCAGTTCTTC.

The CDR3 here is CASSKEPPPQGPLNYGYTF. DNA of the CDR3: TGTGCCAGCAGCAAAGAACCCCCCCCACAGGGGCCGCTTAACTATGGCTACACCTTC. The chain uses TRBV21-1 and TRBJ1-2; the table names TRBD1, a call not compared with the DNA. TRBV21-1 is a known pseudogene. The length of the CDR3 is 19 residues.

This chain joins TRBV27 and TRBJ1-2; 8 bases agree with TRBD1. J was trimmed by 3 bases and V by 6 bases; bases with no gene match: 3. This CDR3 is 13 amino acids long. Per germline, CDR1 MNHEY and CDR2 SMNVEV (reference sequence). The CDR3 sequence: CASSRQGYYGYTF. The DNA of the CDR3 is TGTGCCAGCAGCCGACAGGGGTACTATGGCTACACCTTC.

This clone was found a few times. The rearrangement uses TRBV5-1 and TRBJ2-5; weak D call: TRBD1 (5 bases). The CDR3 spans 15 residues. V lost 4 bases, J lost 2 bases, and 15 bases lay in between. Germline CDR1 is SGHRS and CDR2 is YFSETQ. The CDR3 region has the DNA TGCGCCAGCAGCAGCAGACAGAGCTCGCAAGAGACCCAGTACTTC. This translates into CASSSRQSSQETQYF.

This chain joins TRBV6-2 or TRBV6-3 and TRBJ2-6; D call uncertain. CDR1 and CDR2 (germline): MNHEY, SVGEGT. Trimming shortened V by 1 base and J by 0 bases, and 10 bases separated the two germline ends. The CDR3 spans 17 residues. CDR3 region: CASSYYLAGSGANVLTF. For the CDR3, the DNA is TGTGCCAGCAGTTACTACTTGGCAGGCTCTGGGGCCAACGTCCTGACTTTC.